The 25 T cell receptor beta chains listed next were all sequenced from one sample in a study of OX40 agonist ivuxolimab in advanced cancers. TCRdb's table, derived via immunoSEQ multiplex PCR, lists solely in-frame clones and lacks some. The sample records some 69,000 clones, 90% being singletons. The starting material was CD4+ or CD8+ T cells sorted from blood, obtained in a trial of the OX40 agonist ivuxolimab. The receptors stem from an adult with an advanced solid tumor such as melanoma, head and neck, liver or kidney cancer.

This rearrangement joins TRBV30 to TRBJ2-2; tentatively, D is TRBD1 (5 bases). The V end lost 7 bases, the J end lost 3 bases, and 9 bases lay between the germline ends. Germline V lookup: CDR1 GTSNPN, CDR2 SVGIG (reference sequence). The CDR3 sequence is 12 residues long. The CDR3 loop reads CALDKDTGELFF. CDR3 nucleotide sequence: TGTGCCTTGGACAAGGACACCGGGGAGCTGTTTTTT.

The chain combines TRBV11-2 with TRBJ1-5; 7 bases align to TRBD1. J was trimmed by 4 bases and V by 5 bases; bases with no gene match: 5. This CDR3 spans 14 amino acids. Germline V gene data show CDR1 as SGHAT and CDR2 as FQNNGV. The CDR3 reads CASSRQGVNQPQHF. CDR3 bases: TGTGCCAGCAGCCGTCAGGGGGTAAATCAGCCCCAGCATTTT.

The chain joins TRBV28 to TRBJ2-1; 8 nucleotides line up with TRBD2. The CDR3 length is 15 residues. Germline values: CDR1 MDHEN, CDR2 SYDVKM. V was clipped by 10 bases and J by 8 bases; unmatched bases: 16. The DNA of the CDR3 is TGTGCCACCCAAAGGAGCGGGGGAGGGGGGTATGAGCAGTTCTTC. Amino acid sequence: CATQRSGGGGYEQFF. The full variable domain, completed using reference TRBV28 and TRBJ2-1, is DVKVTQSSRYLVKRTGEKVFLECVQDMDHENMFWYRQDPGLGLRLIYFSYDVKMKEKGDIPEGYSVSREKKERFSLILESASTNQTSMYLCATQRSGGGGYEQFFGPGTRLTVL.

The V call is TRBV19, the J call TRBJ2-2; no firm D call. The germline V gene has CDR1 LNHDA and CDR2 SQIVND (reference sequence). The CDR3 covers 11 residues. Trimming removed 7 bases from V and 6 bases from J, with 6 bases in between. The CDR3 region has the DNA TGTGCCAGTACCGAGGCCGGGGAGCTGTTTTTT. Amino acids: CASTEAGELFF.

V usage is TRBV14 and J usage is TRBJ2-2; the D gene is possibly TRBD2 (6 bases). The germline V and J ends were trimmed by 1 base and 2 bases, with 11 bases remaining between them. Germline CDR1 is SGHDN and CDR2 is FVKESK. This CDR3 region has 16 residues. The CDR3 loop is CASSQATGVNTGELFF. CDR3 coding DNA: TGTGCCAGCAGCCAAGCGACGGGAGTTAACACCGGGGAGCTGTTTTTT.

The chain recombines TRBV9 with TRBJ2-3; D might be TRBD2 (7 bases). V lost 1 base and J 6 bases, leaving 15 bases between the germline ends. The CDR3 has 15 residues. CDR1 and CDR2 from the germline V gene are SGDLS and YYNGEE. CDR3 bases: TGTGCCAGCAGCGTAAGGGGGACTACCCAGGATACGCAGTATTTT. Amino acid sequence: CASSVRGTTQDTQYF.

The CDR3 loop is CASREFTGANVLTF. The CDR3 DNA is TGCGCCAGCAGGGAATTCACTGGGGCCAACGTCCTGACTTTC. The V and J genes are TRBV5-1 and TRBJ2-6; D gene ambiguous. Germline values: CDR1 SGHRS, CDR2 YFSETQ. This CDR3 has 14 amino acids. The V gene lost 5 bases and the J gene lost 2 bases, with 8 bases spanning the gap.

The chain couples TRBV7-2 to TRBJ2-7; no definite D call. Trimming stripped 2 bases from V and 1 base from J, with 18 bases between. There are 17 residues in the CDR3. From germline, CDR1 is SGHTA and CDR2 FQGNSA. This CDR3 reads CASSLWVQLAASYEQYF. The CDR3 DNA sequence: TGTGCCAGCAGCTTATGGGTACAGTTGGCTGCGTCCTACGAGCAGTACTTC.

This chain uses TRBV6-6 with TRBJ2-5; D is undetermined. The CDR3 runs to 13 residues. The germline CDR1 and CDR2 sequences are MNHNY and SVGAGI (reference sequence). With 6 bases removed from V and 5 bases from J, the gap between germline ends came to 13 bases. The CDR3 DNA follows: TGTGCCAGCAGCTACACCGGTGGTGAGACCCAGTACTTC. Amino acid sequence: CASSYTGGETQYF.

The chain carries TRBV5-4 and TRBJ2-1; D remains unclear. The CDR3 sequence is 13 residues long. The V gene lost 4 bases and the J gene lost 4 bases, with 9 bases spanning the gap. The germline gives CDR1 SGHNT, CDR2 YYREEE (reference sequence). The CDR3 loop is CASSPGVYNEQFF. CDR3 coding DNA: TGTGCCAGCAGCCCTGGAGTGTACAATGAGCAGTTCTTC.

The chain couples TRBV7-2 to TRBJ2-7; a weak D match, TRBD2 (6 bases). V lost 2 bases to trimming and J lost 4 bases, with 15 bases between them. The length of the CDR3 is 15 residues. The germline V gene has CDR1 SGHTA and CDR2 FQGNSA. The CDR3 region has the DNA TGTGCCAGCAGCTTATCCCGGGACTCGATTTACGAGCAGTACTTC. This sequence encodes CASSLSRDSIYEQYF.

The chain is built from TRBV7-6 and TRBJ2-6, with D uncertain. Germline lookup yields CDR1 SGHVS and CDR2 FNYEAQ. The CDR3 length is 14 residues. With 2 bases removed from V and 2 bases from J, the gap between germline ends came to 4 bases. The DNA for the CDR3 is TGTGCCAGCAGCTTATCCCCTGGGGCCAACGTCCTGACTTTC. This gives the protein CASSLSPGANVLTF. Drawing the rest from reference TRBV7-6 and TRBJ2-6, the complete variable domain is GAGVSQSPRYKVTKRGQDVALRCDPISGHVSLYWYRQALGQGPEFLTYFNYEAQQDKSGLPNDRFSAERPEGSISTLTIQRTEQRDSAMYRCASSLSPGANVLTFGAGSRLTVL.

The chain recombines TRBV5-1 with TRBJ2-4; D is possibly TRBD2 (6 bases). The V gene lost 0 bases and the J gene lost 7 bases, with 11 bases spanning the gap. Germline V gene sequence: CDR1 SGHRS, CDR2 YFSETQ. The length of the CDR3 is 14 residues. The CDR3 nucleotides are TGCGCCAGCAGCTTGGCTACTAGCTTCAACATTCAGTACTTC. Its protein is CASSLATSFNIQYF.

This rearrangement joins TRBV30 to TRBJ2-1, with TRBD2 matching 9 bases. V shed 8 bases, J shed 8 bases, and the junction held 10 bases outside the gene matches. The CDR3 has 13 amino acids. Germline CDR1 is GTSNPN and CDR2 is SVGIG (reference sequence). The CDR3 reads CATSGGPRDEQFF. Here the CDR3 DNA reads TGTGCCACGAGCGGGGGGCCCCGCGATGAGCAGTTCTTC.

The gene calls are TRBV28 and TRBJ1-1; D is unresolved. The CDR3 spans 11 residues. Looked up from germline, CDR1 is MDHEN and CDR2 is SYDVKM. Trimming took 6 bases from V and 4 from J, leaving 6 bases between them. CDR3 in amino acids: CASRQLTEAFF. The CDR3 DNA follows: TGTGCCAGCAGACAGCTCACTGAAGCTTTCTTT.

The V call is TRBV11-3, the J call TRBJ2-7; perhaps TRBD2 as D (6 bases). V lost 5 bases and J lost 3, with 17 bases in between. Germline V gene lookup returns CDR1 SGHNT and CDR2 YENEEA. The length of the CDR3 is 15 residues. In DNA form, the CDR3 reads TGTGCCAGCAGCGATCGGAGTAGCGGTAGCTACGAGCAGTACTTC. Amino acids: CASSDRSSGSYEQYF.

In this sample, this clone turned up once. The chain joins TRBV9 to TRBJ2-5; TRBD2 matches 11 bases. There are 18 residues in the CDR3. J gave up 3 bases and V 1 base, and 11 bases lay outside the gene matches. Looked up from germline, CDR1 is SGDLS and CDR2 is YYNGEE. The CDR3 protein is CASSVNSGLSGREETQYF. The CDR3 DNA sequence: TGTGCCAGCAGCGTAAACTCCGGCCTTAGCGGGAGGGAAGAGACCCAGTACTTC.

V gene TRBV5-5 combines with J gene TRBJ2-2; D unclear. Germline V CDR1 and CDR2: SGHKS, YYEKEE (reference sequence). This CDR3 contains 15 residues. Trimming shortened V by 0 bases and J by 1 base, and 7 bases separated the two germline ends. The CDR3 nucleotides read TGTGCCAGCAGCTTGGTAGGGATGAACACCGGGGAGCTGTTTTTT. Protein product: CASSLVGMNTGELFF.

The chain couples TRBV14 to TRBJ2-7; 15 bases are shared with TRBD2. Unmatched junction bases numbered 3, after V lost 2 bases and J lost 7 bases. CDR3 size: 15 residues. Germline V gene lookup returns CDR1 SGHDN and CDR2 FVKESK. CDR3 sequence: CASSQLGLAGGEQYF. The CDR3 DNA sequence: TGTGCCAGCAGCCAACTGGGACTAGCGGGAGGTGAGCAGTACTTC. Combining the CDR3 with reference TRBV14 and TRBJ2-7 gives the whole variable domain EAGVTQFPSHSVIEKGQTVTLRCDPISGHDNLYWYRRVMGKEIKFLLHFVKESKQDESGMPNNRFLAERTGGTYSTLKVQPAELEDSGVYFCASSQLGLAGGEQYFGPGTRLTVT.

CDR3 sequence (DNA): TGTGCCAGCAGCTTCTCCCGACAGGCAATATTCTATGAGCAGTTCTTC. This translates into CASSFSRQAIFYEQFF. The chain uses TRBV5-6 and TRBJ2-1; D possibly corresponds to TRBD1 (6 bases). Germline CDR1 reads SGHDT; CDR2 reads YYEEEE. The CDR3 is 16 residues long. The germline V and J ends were trimmed by 2 bases and 8 bases, with 20 bases remaining between them.

This clone showed up just once. The chain couples TRBV7-2 to TRBJ2-7; D is unclear. V lost 5 bases and J lost 0, with 14 bases in between. Germline CDR1 SGHTA, CDR2 FQGNSA. This CDR3 has 15 amino acids. CDR3 residues: CASSTAGVPSYEQYF. CDR3 nucleotide sequence: TGTGCCAGCAGCACCGCAGGAGTCCCCTCCTACGAGCAGTACTTC.

To note about this clone: One end of the junction does not line up with germline, which may come from a read error. The V and J genes are TRBV9 and TRBJ2-5; TRBD1 is a possible D gene (5 bases). The germline V gene encodes CDR1 SGDLS and CDR2 YYNGEE. This CDR3 has 10 amino acids. The DNA of the CDR3 is TGTGCCAGCAGCGTACTCGTGGGGCACTTC. Translation gives CASSVLVGHF.

V gene TRBV6-4 combines with J gene TRBJ1-2; weak D call: TRBD1 (5 bases). Per the germline V gene, CDR1 is MRHNA and CDR2 is SNTAGT. The V end lost 2 bases, the J end lost 8 bases, and 12 bases lay between the germline ends. The CDR3 totals 13 residues. As DNA, the CDR3 is TGTGCCAGCAGTGACCTGGCAGGGAACGGCTACACCTTC. It encodes CASSDLAGNGYTF.

This clone has a handful of counts. The CDR3 here is CASQDRPNQPQHF. The CDR3 DNA reads as TGTGCCAGCCAAGACAGGCCCAATCAGCCCCAGCATTTT. The chain employs TRBV6-1 and TRBJ1-5; maybe TRBD1 (6 bases). There are 13 residues in the CDR3. CDR1 and CDR2 (germline): MNHNS, SASEGT. The ends were cut back, 8 bases at V and 3 bases at J, with 11 bases in the middle.

The rearrangement uses TRBV5-6 and TRBJ2-6; 7 bases are a match to TRBD1. Germline CDR1 is SGHDT and CDR2 is YYEEEE. This CDR3 contains 17 residues. The J segment lost 0 bases and the V segment lost 3 bases, leaving 6 bases of the junction unmatched. Here the CDR3 DNA reads TGTGCCAGCAGCTGGGGACAGCCTTACTCTGGGGCCAACGTCCTGACTTTC. Its translation: CASSWGQPYSGANVLTF.